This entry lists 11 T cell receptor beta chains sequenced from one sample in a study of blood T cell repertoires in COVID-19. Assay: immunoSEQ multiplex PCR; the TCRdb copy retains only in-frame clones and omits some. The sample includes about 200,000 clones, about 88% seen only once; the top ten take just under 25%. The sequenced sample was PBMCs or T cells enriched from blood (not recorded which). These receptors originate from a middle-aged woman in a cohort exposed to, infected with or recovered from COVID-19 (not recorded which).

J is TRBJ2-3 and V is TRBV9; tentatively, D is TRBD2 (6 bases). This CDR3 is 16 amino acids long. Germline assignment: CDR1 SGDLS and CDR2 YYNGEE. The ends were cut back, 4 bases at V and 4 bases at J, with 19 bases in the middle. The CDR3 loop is CASSSEGRVNADTQYF. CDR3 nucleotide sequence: TGTGCCAGCAGCTCGGAGGGCAGGGTAAACGCAGATACGCAGTATTTT.

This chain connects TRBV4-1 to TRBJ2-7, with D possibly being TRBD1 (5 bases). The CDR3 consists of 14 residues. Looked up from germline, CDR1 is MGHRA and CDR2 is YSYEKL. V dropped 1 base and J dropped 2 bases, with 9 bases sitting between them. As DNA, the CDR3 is TGCGCCAGCAGCCAAGGGACATCAACCTACGAGCAGTACTTC. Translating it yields CASSQGTSTYEQYF.

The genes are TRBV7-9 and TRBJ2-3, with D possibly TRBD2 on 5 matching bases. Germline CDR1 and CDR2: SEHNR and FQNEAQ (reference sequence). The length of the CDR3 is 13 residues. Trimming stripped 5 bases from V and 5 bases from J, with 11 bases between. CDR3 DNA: TGTGCCAGCAGCCTAAACCGGGGAGATACGCAGTATTTT. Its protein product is CASSLNRGDTQYF.

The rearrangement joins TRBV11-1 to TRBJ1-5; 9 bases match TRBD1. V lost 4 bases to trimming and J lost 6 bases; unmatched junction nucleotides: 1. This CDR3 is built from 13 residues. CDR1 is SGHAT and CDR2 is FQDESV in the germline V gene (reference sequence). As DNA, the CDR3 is TGTGCCAGCAGCTACAGGGGGCTTCAGCCCCAGCATTTT. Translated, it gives CASSYRGLQPQHF.

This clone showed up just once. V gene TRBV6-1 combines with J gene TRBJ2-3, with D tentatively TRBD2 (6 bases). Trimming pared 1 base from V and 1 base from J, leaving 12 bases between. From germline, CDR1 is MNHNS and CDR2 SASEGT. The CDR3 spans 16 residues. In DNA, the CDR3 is TGTGCCAGCAGTGAAGAAACCGGAGGGGGCACAGATACGCAGTATTTT. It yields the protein CASSEETGGGTDTQYF.

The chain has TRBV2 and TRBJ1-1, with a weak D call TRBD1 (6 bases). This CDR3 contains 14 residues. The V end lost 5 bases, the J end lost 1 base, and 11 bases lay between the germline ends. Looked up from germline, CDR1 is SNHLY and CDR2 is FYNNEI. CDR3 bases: TGTGCCAGCAGTTACGACAGGAGGAACACTGAAGCTTTCTTT. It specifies CASSYDRRNTEAFF.

The CDR3 nucleotides read TGCGCCAGCAGCTTGGGGACTCACGTGGCAGATACGCAGTATTTT. This gives the protein CASSLGTHVADTQYF. The J gene is TRBJ2-3, the V gene TRBV5-1, with a tentative D call TRBD2 (5 bases). This CDR3 spans 15 amino acids. Trimming took off 0 bases at V and 4 bases at J, with 12 bases between the two ends. Looked up from germline, CDR1 is SGHRS and CDR2 is YFSETQ.

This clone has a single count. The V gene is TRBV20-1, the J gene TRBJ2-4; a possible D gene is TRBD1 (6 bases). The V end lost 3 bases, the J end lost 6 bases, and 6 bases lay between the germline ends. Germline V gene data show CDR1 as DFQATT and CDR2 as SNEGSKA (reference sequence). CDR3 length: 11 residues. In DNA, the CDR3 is TGCAGTGCTAGCAGGGGAAACATTCAGTACTTC. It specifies CSASRGNIQYF.

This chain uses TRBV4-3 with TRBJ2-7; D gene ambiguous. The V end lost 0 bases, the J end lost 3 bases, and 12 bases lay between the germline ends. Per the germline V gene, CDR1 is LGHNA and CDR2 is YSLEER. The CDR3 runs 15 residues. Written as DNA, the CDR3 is TGCGCCAGCAGCCAAGATCTTATGCAGTTCTACGAGCAGTACTTC. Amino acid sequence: CASSQDLMQFYEQYF.

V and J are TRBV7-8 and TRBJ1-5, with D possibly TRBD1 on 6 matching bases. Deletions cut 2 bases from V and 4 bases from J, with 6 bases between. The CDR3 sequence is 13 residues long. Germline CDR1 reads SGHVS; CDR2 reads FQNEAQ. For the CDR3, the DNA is TGTGCCAGCAGCTTAAGGGGGAATCAGCCCCAGCATTTT. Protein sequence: CASSLRGNQPQHF.

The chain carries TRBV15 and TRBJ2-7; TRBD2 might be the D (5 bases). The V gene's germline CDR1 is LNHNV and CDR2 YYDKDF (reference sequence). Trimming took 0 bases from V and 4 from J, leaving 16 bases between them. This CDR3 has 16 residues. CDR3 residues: CATSRDRGTRGYEQYF. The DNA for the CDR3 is TGTGCCACCAGCAGAGATCGCGGCACTAGAGGTTACGAGCAGTACTTC.